The T cell receptor beta chain under discussion was sequenced for a study of response to subunit inactivated influenza vaccine. Study observations and caveats: The study's authors posited that every seasonal influenza vaccination enlists few new T cells.

The CDR3 has 14 amino acids. After removal of 3 bases from V and 8 bases from J, the junction contained 11 bases not matched to a gene. Germline V gene sequence: CDR1 DFQATT, CDR2 SNEGSKA (reference sequence). One entry per CDR3 protein results from TCRdb running MiXCR on the RT-PCR reads. The table lists 650,000 to 800,000 distinct CDR3 sequences, about 14% of them singletons. About this clonotype itself: Its target is not known.

The chain carries TRBV20-1 and TRBJ1-2; 8 nucleotides agree with TRBD1. This TCR derives from a man over 45 who received an inactivated influenza vaccine. Sequences were derived from PBMCs from blood, sampled roughly 2 weeks before vaccination. This CDR3 reads CSASPDRGKGGYTF. DNA of the CDR3: TGCAGTGCTAGCCCAGACAGGGGCAAGGGAGGCTACACCTTC.